This record covers a single T cell receptor (beta chain). The sample comes from a study of blood T cell repertoires in COVID-19. Study-level background: Sites across the United States, Italy and Spain contributed samples from acute and convalescent COVID-19. PBMCs, B-cell-depleted T cells, or T cells were the source of the cDNA or gDNA that made up the material.

The CDR3 spans 13 residues. With 6 bases removed from V and 5 bases from J, the gap between germline ends came to 11 bases. In the authors' methods: Scientists estimated how many nucleated cells there were by amplifying reference gene primers. Sequenced by immunoSEQ multiplex PCR; TCRdb stores in-frame clones only, minus some. The D gene and trimming were derived from the DNA, and the V and J assignments and clone size from that table. The sample yields some 200,000 clones, about 86% seen once. Sequencing was carried out using peripheral blood. The source of this sequence is a man aged 25 to 40 with active or convalescent COVID-19. This chain connects TRBV12-3 or TRBV12-4 to TRBJ1-5; D is unresolved. CDR3 protein: CASSRGNHQPQHF. DNA for the CDR3: TGTGCCAGCAGCCGCGGGAACCATCAGCCCCAGCATTTT.